This T cell receptor beta chain was captured in a study of shared clonotypes between healthy human individuals. V lost 0 bases, J lost 4 bases, and 5 bases lay in between. The germline V gene encodes CDR1 GTSNPN and CDR2 SVGIG (reference sequence). The CDR3 loop spans 12 amino acids. Every subset had its genomic DNA shared out evenly among several immunoSEQ plates. Clones were sequenced by immunoSEQ multiplex PCR, and TCRdb holds only the in-frame ones, with some missing. Of millions of clones listed, 95% are singletons. With regard to this clone: Its target is not known.

General study results and limits: In a handful of donors, around 5% of naive CD4 clonotypes appeared in common. There were few donors, and this limited the genetic and exposure-history diversity represented.

The sequence was collected from a man aged 18 to 30 in good health. The rearrangement uses TRBV30 and TRBJ2-3; D gene ambiguous. Sequenced: naive CD4+ T cells sorted from blood. Subset defined: CD45RA+ positively selected. This CDR3 reads CAWSVVSDTQYF. Written as DNA, the CDR3 is TGTGCCTGGAGTGTGGTCTCAGATACGCAGTATTTT.